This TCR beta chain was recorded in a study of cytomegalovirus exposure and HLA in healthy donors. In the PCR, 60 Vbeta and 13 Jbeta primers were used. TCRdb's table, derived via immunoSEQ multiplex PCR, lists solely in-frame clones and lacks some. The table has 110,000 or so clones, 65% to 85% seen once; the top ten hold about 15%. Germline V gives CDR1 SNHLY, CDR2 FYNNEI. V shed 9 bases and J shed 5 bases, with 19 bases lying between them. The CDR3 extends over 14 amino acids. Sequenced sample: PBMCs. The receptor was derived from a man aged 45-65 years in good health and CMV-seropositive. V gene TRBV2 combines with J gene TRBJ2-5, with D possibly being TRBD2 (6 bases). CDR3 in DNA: TGTGCCAGAGGAGGGGTCACTAGGGACGAGACCCAGTACTTC. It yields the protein CARGGVTRDETQYF.